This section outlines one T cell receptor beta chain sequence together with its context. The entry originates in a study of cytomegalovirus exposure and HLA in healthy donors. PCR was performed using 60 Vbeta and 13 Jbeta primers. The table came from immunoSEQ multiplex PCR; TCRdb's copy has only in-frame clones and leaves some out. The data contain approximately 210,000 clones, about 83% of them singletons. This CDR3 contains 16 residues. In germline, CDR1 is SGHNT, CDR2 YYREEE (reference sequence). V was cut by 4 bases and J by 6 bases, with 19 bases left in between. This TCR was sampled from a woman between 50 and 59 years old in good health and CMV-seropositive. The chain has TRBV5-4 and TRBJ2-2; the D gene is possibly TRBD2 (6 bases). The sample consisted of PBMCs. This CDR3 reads CASSASGRIASGELFF. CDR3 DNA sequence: TGTGCCAGCAGCGCCTCAGGGAGGATCGCGTCCGGGGAGCTGTTTTTT.